The text below deals with one T cell receptor (beta chain). Using immunoSEQ multiplex PCR, the repertoire was profiled, and TCRdb retains in-frame clones only, with some absent. This sample carries tens of thousands of clones, approximately 81% of them seen once, and the ten largest clones take approximately 44%. The sample comes from a study of blood T cell repertoires in COVID-19. Germline CDR1 and CDR2: DFQATT and SNEGSKA (reference sequence). CDR3 length: 11 residues. The germline V and J ends were trimmed by 4 bases and 6 bases, with 7 bases remaining between them. The sequence derives from a man of 80 years or more with acute or convalescent COVID-19. This chain joins TRBV20-1 and TRBJ2-1, with D unresolved. Material: peripheral blood. This chain's CDR3 is CSAKTGNEQFF. Here the CDR3 DNA reads TGCAGTGCTAAAACGGGCAATGAGCAGTTCTTC.